The clone carrying this TCR beta chain was seen a few times. Template switching with 5'RACE generated the TCR cDNA and added a universal primer site and UMIs. TCRdb independently ran MiXCR on the 5' RACE reads; one entry per CDR3 protein. This sample has around 300,000 distinct CDR3 sequences, with 4.1% found just once. These data are taken from a study of T cells after yellow fever vaccination. Germline CDR1 KGHSH, CDR2 LQKENI. The CDR3 runs to 13 residues. Between the trimmed V and J ends, which lost 1 base and 6 bases, there was a span of 9 bases. The receptor's source is a man aged 18 to 30 who received the YFV17D yellow fever vaccine. The chain employs TRBV18 and TRBJ1-2; D ambiguous. This material consisted of PBMCs, taken 5 days after the yellow fever booster vaccination. As DNA, the CDR3 is TGTGCCAGCTCACCACGGGAGACGGATGGCTACACCTTC. It specifies CASSPRETDGYTF.